The 8 T cell receptor beta chains presented below share a single source sample, sequenced in a study of T cells in Graves' hyperthyroidism and ophthalmopathy. The source material, RNA transcripts, was used to amplify TCR beta CDR3 regions. First-round RT-PCR with HTBI primers amplified the TCR CDR3 region. TCRdb itself ran the multiplex PCR reads through MiXCR, one entry per CDR3 protein. The table records about 640,000 distinct CDR3 sequences, more than 20% of them present only once. The material sequenced was blood. The receptors were gathered from a man aged 25 to 45 with Graves' ophthalmopathy.

This clonotype has at least ten counts. This chain uses TRBV20-1 with TRBJ2-5; TRBD1 matches 7 bases. The CDR3 is 16 residues long. Germline V lookup: CDR1 DFQATT, CDR2 SNEGSKA (reference sequence). The V gene end was trimmed by 2 bases and the J gene end by 2 bases; junction bases not matched to a gene: 11. This chain's CDR3 is CSARPLGQEIQETQYF. CDR3 in DNA: TGCAGTGCTAGACCTCTAGGACAGGAAATACAAGAGACCCAGTACTTC.

The V and J genes are TRBV28 and TRBJ1-1; the D is unclear. The germline V gene encodes CDR1 MDHEN and CDR2 SYDVKM. This CDR3 is built from 11 residues. The V gene lost 3 bases and the J gene lost 8 bases, with 7 bases spanning the gap. CDR3 sequence: CASSLEVEAFF. The CDR3 DNA reads TGTGCCAGCAGTTTGGAAGTGGAAGCTTTCTTT. The full variable domain, rest sourced from reference TRBV28 and TRBJ1-1, is DVKVTQSSRYLVKRTGEKVFLECVQDMDHENMFWYRQDPGLGLRLIYFSYDVKMKEKGDIPEGYSVSREKKERFSLILESASTNQTSMYLCASSLEVEAFFGQGTRLTVV.

Many counts were recorded for this clonotype. The chain employs TRBV30 and TRBJ2-4; 7 positions match TRBD1. V lost 8 bases and J lost 2; bases outside the gene matches: 3. Germline V gives CDR1 GTSNPN, CDR2 SVGIG (reference sequence). The CDR3 sequence is 12 residues long. Here the CDR3 reads CARTGPKNIQYF. The CDR3 DNA is TGTGCCCGGACAGGACCCAAAAACATTCAGTACTTC.

This rearrangement joins TRBV18 to TRBJ2-2; either TRBD1 or TRBD2 may fit D (5 bases each). Trimming took 1 base from V and 4 from J, leaving 10 bases between them. Germline CDR1 reads KGHSH; CDR2 reads LQKENI. The CDR3 consists of 15 residues. This CDR3 is CASSPQAGATGELFF. The CDR3 bases are TGTGCCAGCTCACCACAGGCCGGGGCCACCGGGGAGCTGTTTTTT.

This clonotype was recorded at least ten times. The CDR3 loop is CASSLKNTIYF. The CDR3 DNA reads as TGTGCCAGCAGTTTAAAGAACACCATATATTTT. The rearrangement uses TRBV28 and TRBJ1-3; D is undetermined. The CDR3 consists of 11 residues. Germline V gene sequence: CDR1 MDHEN, CDR2 SYDVKM. The V gene lost 2 bases and the J gene lost 7 bases, with 3 bases spanning the gap.

CDR3 nucleotide sequence: TGTGCCTGGAGTGAAGGGGATACGCAGTATTTT. It yields the protein CAWSEGDTQYF. The gene calls are TRBV30 and TRBJ2-3; D uncertain. Trimming pared 1 base from V and 6 bases from J, leaving 5 bases between. Germline-derived CDR1 and CDR2 are GTSNPN and SVGIG (reference sequence). This CDR3 region has 11 residues. Based on the CDR3 plus reference TRBV30 and TRBJ2-3, the full variable domain is SQTIHQWPATLVQPVGSPLSLECTVEGTSNPNLYWYRQAAGRGLQLLFYSVGIGQISSEVPQNLSASRPQDRQFILSSKKLLLSDSGFYLCAWSEGDTQYFGPGTRLTVL.

This clonotype was detected a few times. J is TRBJ1-2 and V is TRBV6-1; 7 nucleotides agree with TRBD1. The ends lost 6 bases at V and 8 bases at J; junction bases unmatched: 3. The CDR3 runs 11 residues. The germline V gene has CDR1 MNHNS and CDR2 SASEGT. CDR3 region: CASRQGKGYTF. CDR3 DNA: TGTGCCAGCAGACAGGGGAAGGGCTACACCTTC.

V usage is TRBV9 and J usage is TRBJ2-3, with 8 positions matching TRBD2. CDR3 length: 14 amino acids. V dropped 0 bases and J dropped 4; count of bases not matched to a gene: 1. Looked up from germline, CDR1 is SGDLS and CDR2 is YYNGEE. The CDR3 reads CASSVGGRSDTQYF. DNA for the CDR3: TGTGCCAGCAGCGTAGGCGGGAGGTCAGATACGCAGTATTTT.